These T cell receptor beta chains were read from a single sample in a study of cytomegalovirus exposure and HLA in healthy donors. The repertoire was sequenced with immunoSEQ multiplex PCR; TCRdb's copy has only in-frame clones and lacks some. The sample shows some 180,000 clones, 75% to 80% of them seen only once. The material sequenced was PBMCs. Receptor source: a young woman in good health and CMV-seropositive. CDR3s include the opening cysteine and the closing phenylalanine or tryptophan. Fields, in order: clone size, V gene, D gene, J gene, CDR3 protein, CDR3 DNA. The D gene is left open where the match is weak. Some rows have no size entry. The others give once, few or many, or a class for an expanded clone.

.	TRBV9	TRBD2	TRBJ2-1	CASSPRILASNEQFF	TGTGCCAGCAGCCCGCGTATACTAGCGTCTAATGAGCAGTTCTTC
.	TRBV19	.	TRBJ1-5	CASGENRDQPQHF	TGTGCCAGTGGGGAAAACAGGGATCAGCCCCAGCATTTT
.	TRBV4-1	.	TRBJ2-5	CASSQDRSGELGGQYF	TGCGCCAGCAGCCAAGATCGGTCGGGGGAGCTGGGTGGTCAGTACTTC
once	TRBV11-2	TRBD1	TRBJ2-2	CASRSRGRGYANTGELFF	TGTGCCAGCAGGTCTCGGGGCAGGGGGTACGCGAACACCGGGGAGCTGTTTTTT
.	TRBV12-5	TRBD2	TRBJ2-1	CASGFRREIRNEQFF	TGTGCTAGTGGTTTCCGGCGGGAGATCAGGAATGAGCAGTTCTTC
.	TRBV7-2	TRBD2	TRBJ2-7	CASSLELAGGYEQYF	TGTGCCAGCAGCTTAGAGCTAGCGGGAGGGTACGAGCAGTACTTC
.	TRBV28	.	TRBJ1-3	CASNRMGGVGNTIYF	TGTGCCAGCAACCGAATGGGGGGAGTCGGAAACACCATATATTTT
.	TRBV28	.	TRBJ2-7	CASSDREVYEQYF	TGTGCCAGCAGTGACAGGGAGGTCTACGAGCAGTACTTC
.	TRBV5-4	TRBD1	TRBJ1-5	CASSDAGTGAGQPQHF	TGTGCCAGCAGCGACGCCGGGACAGGGGCAGGTCAGCCCCAGCATTTT
once	TRBV5-1	TRBD1	TRBJ2-1	CASSLRTGGYEQFF	TGCGCCAGCAGCCTGAGGACAGGGGGCTATGAGCAGTTCTTC
.	TRBV18	TRBD1	TRBJ1-2	CASSETGAYGYTF	TGTGCCAGCTCGGAGACAGGGGCCTATGGCTACACCTTC
.	TRBV7-6	TRBD2	TRBJ2-7	CASSLSRGSGEQYF	TGTGCCAGCAGCTTATCCCGCGGGAGTGGCGAGCAGTACTTC
.	TRBV19	.	TRBJ1-3	CASSIAGNTIYF	TGTGCCAGTAGTATAGCAGGAAACACCATATATTTT
once	TRBV2	.	TRBJ2-1	CASSELASEFNEQFF	TGTGCCAGCAGTGAGCTAGCGTCCGAGTTCAATGAGCAGTTCTTC
.	TRBV4-2	.	TRBJ2-3	CASSQGPESLTQYF	TGTGCCAGCAGCCAAGGGCCGGAGAGTCTTACGCAGTATTTT
once	TRBV6-1	.	TRBJ1-4	CAAQVNEKLFF	TGTGCCGCCCAGGTTAATGAAAAACTGTTTTTT
.	TRBV5-1	TRBD2	TRBJ2-1	CASSMGLAGGPYNEQFF	TGCGCCAGCAGCATGGGACTAGCGGGAGGCCCCTACAATGAGCAGTTCTTC
.	TRBV27	.	TRBJ2-2	CASSPTRTGELFF	TGTGCCAGCAGTCCCACTAGGACCGGGGAGCTGTTTTTT
.	TRBV13	.	TRBJ2-7	CASSIMTGTYEQYF	TGTGCCAGCAGCATAATGACAGGCACCTACGAGCAGTACTTC
few	TRBV13	.	TRBJ2-3	CASSLVRGTVTDTQYF	TGTGCCAGCAGCTTAGTTCGGGGGACGGTGACAGATACGCAGTATTTT
.	TRBV28	TRBD1	TRBJ1-2	CASSLGVTGGGYGYTF	TGTGCCAGCAGTTTAGGGGTAACAGGGGGCGGGTATGGCTACACCTTC
.	TRBV5-1	TRBD1	TRBJ1-1	CASSIGQALNTEAFF	TGCGCCAGCAGCATTGGACAGGCATTGAACACTGAAGCTTTCTTT
.	TRBV7-2	TRBD2	TRBJ2-7	CASSLRTSGVSYEQYF	TGTGCCAGCAGCCTCCGGACTAGCGGCGTCTCCTACGAGCAGTACTTC
.	TRBV29-1	.	TRBJ2-7	CSVHLAAAPNEQYF	TGCAGCGTCCACCTCGCGGCAGCTCCTAACGAGCAGTACTTC
.	TRBV15	.	TRBJ2-7	CATSPPGQGFDEQYF	TGTGCCACCAGCCCTCCGGGCCAGGGGTTCGACGAGCAGTACTTC
few	TRBV18	.	TRBJ2-1	CASSPPMGSSYNEQFF	TGTGCCAGCTCACCACCTATGGGGAGCTCCTACAATGAGCAGTTCTTC
.	TRBV29-1	TRBD2	TRBJ2-3	CSVVGGGRTDTQYF	TGCAGCGTTGTCGGGGGGGGCCGCACAGATACGCAGTATTTT
.	TRBV11-2	.	TRBJ1-4	CASSSSGDNNEKLFF	TGTGCCAGCAGCTCCTCAGGGGACAATAATGAAAAACTGTTTTTT
.	TRBV25-1	TRBD1	TRBJ1-5	CASSGDRERDQPQHF	TGTGCCAGCAGTGGTGACAGGGAGCGGGATCAGCCCCAGCATTTT
.	TRBV19	TRBD1	TRBJ1-5	CASSRDRGGQPQHF	TGTGCCAGTAGTAGAGACAGGGGTGGGCAGCCCCAGCATTTT
.	TRBV6-1	.	TRBJ2-7	CASSEYRRGEQYF	TGTGCCAGCAGTGAATACCGCCGGGGCGAGCAGTACTTC
.	TRBV5-6	TRBD1	TRBJ1-1	CASSWGQATEAFF	TGTGCCAGCAGCTGGGGACAGGCCACTGAAGCTTTCTTT
.	TRBV7-9	TRBD2	TRBJ2-5	CASSLPGLAGGQETQYF	TGTGCCAGCAGCTTACCCGGACTAGCGGGGGGCCAAGAGACCCAGTACTTC
once	TRBV5-1	TRBD1	TRBJ2-7	CASSALGSDRVGVEQYF	TGCGCCAGCAGCGCCCTGGGGTCTGACAGGGTAGGCGTCGAGCAGTACTTC
.	TRBV4-1	.	TRBJ2-2	CASSLLYKRNTGELFF	TGCGCCAGCAGCCTCTTATATAAGAGGAACACCGGGGAGCTGTTTTTT
.	TRBV2	.	TRBJ1-2	CASSLAQNYGYTF	TGTGCCAGCTCCCTGGCACAGAACTATGGCTACACCTTC
.	TRBV4-1	.	TRBJ1-1	CASSQLIGQLNTEAFF	TGCGCCAGCAGCCAATTGATTGGACAGTTGAACACTGAAGCTTTCTTT
.	TRBV4-3	.	TRBJ2-3	CASSQDDREGTDTQYF	TGCGCCAGCAGCCAAGATGACAGGGAGGGCACAGATACGCAGTATTTT
many	TRBV2	TRBD1	TRBJ1-4	CASGTEDEKLFF	TGTGCCAGCGGGACAGAAGATGAAAAACTGTTTTTT
.	TRBV5-1	TRBD1	TRBJ2-2	CASRDRVGTGELFF	TGCGCCAGCAGGGACAGGGTGGGCACCGGGGAGCTGTTTTTT
once	TRBV6-1	TRBD1	TRBJ1-2	CASTRDSNYGYTF	TGTGCCAGCACCCGGGACAGTAACTATGGCTACACCTTC
.	TRBV28	.	TRBJ2-7	CASSVGAGGDEQYF	TGTGCCAGCAGTGTCGGTGCAGGAGGGGACGAGCAGTACTTC
.	TRBV7-8	.	TRBJ2-7	CASSPTPGWAEQYF	TGTGCCAGCAGCCCGACCCCCGGTTGGGCCGAGCAGTACTTC
.	TRBV11-2	TRBD2	TRBJ2-3	CASSLSAGGLTDTQYF	TGTGCCAGCAGCCTTAGCGCGGGAGGTCTGACAGATACGCAGTATTTT
.	TRBV6-4	TRBD2	TRBJ2-1	CASSERGGNNEQFF	TGTGCCAGCAGTGAGCGGGGGGGGAACAATGAGCAGTTCTTC
.	TRBV13	TRBD2	TRBJ2-7	CASSSQREVYEQYF	TGTGCCAGCAGCTCCCAGCGGGAGGTCTACGAGCAGTACTTC
few	TRBV5-1	.	TRBJ2-2	CASTIEGTNTGELFF	TGCGCCAGCACTATCGAGGGAACAAACACCGGGGAGCTGTTTTTT
many	TRBV4-2	TRBD1	TRBJ2-3	CASSQPTGSNTQYF	TGTGCCAGCAGCCAACCGACAGGGTCAAATACGCAGTATTTT
.	TRBV5-1	.	TRBJ2-2	CASSLDRADGGELFF	TGCGCCAGCAGCTTAGACAGAGCCGACGGCGGGGAGCTGTTTTTT